The 10 T cell receptor beta chains reported below all come from one sample, sequenced in a study of T cells in Graves' hyperthyroidism and ophthalmopathy. The investigators amplified TCR beta CDR3 regions from RNA transcripts. The HTBI primer set drove a first-round RT-PCR of the TCR CDR3. One entry per CDR3 protein results from TCRdb running MiXCR on the multiplex PCR reads. The top ten clones hold under 20% of a sample with 450,000 to 700,000 distinct CDR3 sequences, around 46% of them seen once. The sequenced material came from peripheral blood or thyroid tissue (not recorded which). These receptors were obtained from an adult woman with Graves' disease, either hyperthyroidism or ophthalmopathy (not recorded which).

The rearrangement links TRBV6-4 to TRBJ1-4, with TRBD1 as a possible D gene (5 bases). Germline CDR1 reads MRHNA; CDR2 reads SNTAGT. Trimming shortened V by 0 bases and J by 4 bases, and 15 bases separated the two germline ends. This CDR3 is 17 amino acids long. CDR3: CASSDSTGLGVNEKLFF. Here the CDR3 DNA reads TGTGCCAGCAGTGACTCGACGGGGCTAGGGGTTAATGAAAAACTGTTTTTT.

This clonotype was observed many times. The genes are TRBV20-1 and TRBJ1-5, with D possibly matching TRBD1 (5 bases). V dropped 0 bases and J dropped 2 bases, with 14 bases sitting between them. This CDR3 comprises 16 residues. The germline CDR1 and CDR2 sequences are DFQATT and SNEGSKA (reference sequence). The CDR3 is CSARDRGGVGNQPQHF. The CDR3 bases are TGCAGTGCTAGAGATCGGGGGGGAGTAGGCAATCAGCCCCAGCATTTT.

In its sample, this clonotype was seen once. The chain recombines TRBV7-2 with TRBJ1-1; no firm D call. Trimming removed 1 base from V and 3 bases from J, with 12 bases in between. This CDR3 spans 15 amino acids. Germline values: CDR1 SGHTA, CDR2 FQGNSA. CDR3 nucleotide sequence: TGTGCCAGCAGCTTAGATCGGCTATCGCACACTGAAGCTTTCTTT. Translation gives CASSLDRLSHTEAFF.

This clonotype has ten or more counts. The V and J genes are TRBV12-3 or TRBV12-4 and TRBJ1-5; possible D gene TRBD1, 5 bases. V lost 7 bases and J 9 bases, leaving 16 bases between the germline ends. The CDR3 consists of 13 residues. Written as DNA, the CDR3 is TGTGCCAGCAAGTGGGGGACCGGGAGGCCCCAGCATTTT. Translation: CASKWGTGRPQHF.

The sample holds a few counts of this clonotype. The V and J genes are TRBV30 and TRBJ1-5, with D unclear. The CDR3 is 13 residues long. In germline, CDR1 is GTSNPN, CDR2 SVGIG (reference sequence). V dropped 0 bases and J dropped 1 base, with 4 bases sitting between them. The CDR3 region has the DNA TGTGCCTGGAGTGTGGCAAGCAATCAGCCCCAGCATTTT. Protein product: CAWSVASNQPQHF.

J is TRBJ2-5 and V is TRBV25-1; D perhaps matches TRBD1 (6 bases). CDR3 length equals 13 residues. Germline-derived CDR1 and CDR2 are MGHDK and SYGVNS. The V and J ends lost 2 bases and 5 bases respectively, with 9 bases between them. The CDR3 nucleotides are TGTGCCAGCAGTGAAGGTCAGGGGGAGACCCAGTACTTC. It translates to CASSEGQGETQYF.

J is TRBJ2-5 and V is TRBV29-1, with D uncertain. Germline V gives CDR1 SQVTM, CDR2 ANQGSEA. Trimming removed 8 bases at V and 0 bases at J, with 13 bases between. This CDR3 comprises 13 residues. Here the CDR3 DNA reads TGCAGCTTCATGATAGGCTACCAAGAGACCCAGTACTTC. It specifies CSFMIGYQETQYF. Together with reference TRBV29-1 and TRBJ2-5, the CDR3 gives the full variable domain: SAVISQKPSRDICQRGTSLTIQCQVDSQVTMMFWYRQQPGQSLTLIATANQGSEATYESGFVIDKFPISRPNLTFSTLTVSNMSPEDSSIYLCSFMIGYQETQYFGPGTRLLVL.

This clonotype appeared a few times. The genes are TRBV7-9 and TRBJ1-6, with a weak D call TRBD1 (5 bases). CDR1 is SEHNR and CDR2 is FQNEAQ in the germline V gene (reference sequence). Trimming left V 6 bases short and J 4 bases short, with 10 bases between. The CDR3 runs to 14 residues. This chain's CDR3 is CASSPGPYNSPLHF. In DNA, the CDR3 is TGTGCCAGCAGTCCGGGACCTTATAATTCACCCCTCCACTTT.

This clonotype was detected ten times or more. The chain recombines TRBV5-5 with TRBJ1-2; 8 bases map to TRBD1. The trim removed 3 bases at V and 4 bases at J, leaving 5 bases unmatched. The CDR3 is made up of 14 amino acids. Germline CDR1 SGHKS, CDR2 YYEKEE (reference sequence). CDR3 sequence reads: CASSSGGTGYGYTF. DNA of the CDR3: TGTGCCAGCAGCTCGGGAGGGACAGGCTATGGCTACACCTTC.

This rearrangement joins TRBV2 to TRBJ1-1; 7 positions match TRBD1. The trim removed 5 bases at V and 7 bases at J, leaving 4 bases unmatched. Germline loops: CDR1 SNHLY, CDR2 FYNNEI. The CDR3 is 12 amino acids. As DNA, the CDR3 is TGTGCCAGCAGTACAGACAGGGATGAAGCTTTCTTT. Translating gives CASSTDRDEAFF.